This TCR beta chain was captured in a study of blood T cells in healthy people across ages. Study-level points and caveats: As naive T cell percentage varied, TCR beta diversity correlated strongly with it.

Losses at the gene ends were 5 bases for V and 3 bases for J; bases not matched to a gene: 3. The CDR3 extends over 12 amino acids. Per the germline V gene, CDR1 is DFQATT and CDR2 is SNEGSKA (reference sequence). This clonotype was detected once. No antigen is known for it. A sample-barcoded 5' primer and a J-beta primer mix were used in a second PCR of roughly 6 to 11 cycles. TCRdb re-called the 5' RACE reads through MiXCR, storing one row per CDR3 protein. The sample gives under 1,000,000 distinct CDR3 sequences, about 47% of which show up once; about a sixth is in the top ten. The chain combines TRBV20-1 with TRBJ2-7; TRBD2 matches 8 bases. The sequenced sample was blood. This sequence was found in a man aged 80 or over in good health. Here the CDR3 reads CSAPGLGYEQYF. The DNA for the CDR3 is TGCAGTGCTCCGGGACTAGGCTACGAGCAGTACTTC.